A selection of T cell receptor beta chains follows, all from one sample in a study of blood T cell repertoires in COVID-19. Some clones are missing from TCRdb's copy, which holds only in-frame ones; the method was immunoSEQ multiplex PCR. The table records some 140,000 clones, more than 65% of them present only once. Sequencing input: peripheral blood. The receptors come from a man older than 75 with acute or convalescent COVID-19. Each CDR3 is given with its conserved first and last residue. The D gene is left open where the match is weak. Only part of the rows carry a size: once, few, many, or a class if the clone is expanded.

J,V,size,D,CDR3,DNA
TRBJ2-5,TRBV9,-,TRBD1,CASSVNTGGAETQYF,TGTGCCAGCAGCGTAAATACAGGGGGCGCAGAGACCCAGTACTTC
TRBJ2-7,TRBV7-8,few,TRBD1,CASSTRQGAKNEQYF,TGTGCCAGCAGCACAAGACAGGGGGCGAAAAACGAGCAGTACTTC
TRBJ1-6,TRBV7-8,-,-,CASSLGTPPLLHF,TGTGCCAGCAGCCTGGGGACACCTCCTCTCCTCCACTTT
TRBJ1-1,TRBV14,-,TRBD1,CASSQDYWDRGLYTEAFF,TGTGCCAGCAGCCAAGATTACTGGGACAGGGGGTTGTATACTGAAGCTTTCTTT
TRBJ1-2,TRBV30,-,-,CAWSQGKTYTF,TGTGCCTGGAGTCAGGGCAAGACTTACACCTTC
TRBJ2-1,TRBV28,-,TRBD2,CASSLTGGGIGNEQFF,TGTGCCAGCAGTTTAACCGGCGGGGGGATTGGCAATGAGCAGTTCTTC
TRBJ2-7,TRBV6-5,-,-,CASSPDRYEQYF,TGTGCCAGCAGCCCCGACAGGTACGAGCAGTACTTC
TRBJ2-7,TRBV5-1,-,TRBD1,CASAPDREMGEQYF,TGCGCCAGCGCCCCGGACAGGGAGATGGGAGAGCAGTACTTC
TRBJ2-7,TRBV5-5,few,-,CASSSTDRSYEQYF,TGTGCCAGCAGCTCCACCGACAGAAGCTACGAGCAGTACTTC
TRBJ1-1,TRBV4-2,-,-,CASSHVTATEAFF,TGTGCCAGCAGCCACGTCACCGCGACTGAAGCTTTCTTT
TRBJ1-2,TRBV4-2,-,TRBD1,CASSQSWTGGSYGYTF,TGTGCCAGCAGCCAATCTTGGACAGGGGGATCCTATGGCTACACCTTC
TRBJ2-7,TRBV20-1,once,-,CSASRSQGWNEQYF,TGCAGTGCTAGTAGGAGTCAGGGTTGGAACGAGCAGTACTTC
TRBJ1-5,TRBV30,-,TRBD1,CAWSVSGGNPPQHF,TGTGCCTGGAGTGTATCAGGGGGGAATCCACCCCAGCATTTT
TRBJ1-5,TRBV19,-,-,CASSIAPQGLLGQPQHF,TGTGCCAGTAGTATCGCCCCACAGGGCCTCCTCGGTCAGCCCCAGCATTTT
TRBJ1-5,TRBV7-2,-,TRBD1,CASSPEQGPLGQPQHF,TGTGCCAGCAGCCCAGAACAGGGGCCCTTAGGTCAGCCCCAGCATTTT
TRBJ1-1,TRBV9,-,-,CASSVAYGDTEAFF,TGTGCCAGCAGCGTAGCTTACGGGGACACTGAAGCTTTCTTT
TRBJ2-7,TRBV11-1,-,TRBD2,CASSFYPRLAAYEQYF,TGTGCCAGCAGCTTCTACCCTAGACTAGCGGCCTACGAGCAGTACTTC
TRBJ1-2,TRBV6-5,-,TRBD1,CASSRQGRYGYTF,TGTGCCAGCAGCCGACAGGGGCGCTATGGCTACACCTTC
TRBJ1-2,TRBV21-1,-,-,CASSKAVPGYGYTF,TGTGCCAGCAGCAAAGCGGTCCCAGGCTATGGCTACACCTTC
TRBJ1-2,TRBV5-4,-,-,CASSIETTMHYGYTF,TGTGCCAGCAGCATAGAGACGACTATGCACTATGGCTACACCTTC
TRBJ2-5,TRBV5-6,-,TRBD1,CASLKTGPGETQYF,TGTGCCAGCCTTAAGACAGGGCCCGGGGAGACCCAGTACTTC
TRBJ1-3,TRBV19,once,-,CASIPPQGRDNSGNTIYF,TGTGCCAGTATCCCTCCCCAAGGTCGGGACAACTCTGGAAACACCATATATTTT